This TCR beta chain appears in the sequencing data of a study of cytomegalovirus exposure and HLA in healthy donors. Trimming removed 3 bases at V and 0 bases at J, with 18 bases between. Germline CDR1 is SGHDT and CDR2 is YYEEEE. The CDR3 loop spans 18 amino acids. The PCR contained 60 Vbeta and 13 Jbeta primers. The repertoire was sequenced with immunoSEQ multiplex PCR; TCRdb's copy has only in-frame clones and lacks some. The sample consists of some 270,000 clones, roughly 91% of them appearing once. The study's findings and limits: Later analysis suggested most CMV-associated TCR beta chains were HLA-restricted. Researchers reportedly found TCR beta sequences accurately predicted most subjects' HLA-A and HLA-B alleles.

Note on this clone: Its antigen remains unknown.

The genes are TRBV5-6 and TRBJ2-2; maybe TRBD2 (6 bases). This TCR was recovered from a girl aged 2-10 years in good health and CMV-seronegative. Sequenced material: PBMCs. The CDR3 DNA sequence: TGTGCCAGCAGCTCTTTTGAGCGGAGGGCTACGAACACCGGGGAGCTGTTTTTT. Its protein is CASSSFERRATNTGELFF.